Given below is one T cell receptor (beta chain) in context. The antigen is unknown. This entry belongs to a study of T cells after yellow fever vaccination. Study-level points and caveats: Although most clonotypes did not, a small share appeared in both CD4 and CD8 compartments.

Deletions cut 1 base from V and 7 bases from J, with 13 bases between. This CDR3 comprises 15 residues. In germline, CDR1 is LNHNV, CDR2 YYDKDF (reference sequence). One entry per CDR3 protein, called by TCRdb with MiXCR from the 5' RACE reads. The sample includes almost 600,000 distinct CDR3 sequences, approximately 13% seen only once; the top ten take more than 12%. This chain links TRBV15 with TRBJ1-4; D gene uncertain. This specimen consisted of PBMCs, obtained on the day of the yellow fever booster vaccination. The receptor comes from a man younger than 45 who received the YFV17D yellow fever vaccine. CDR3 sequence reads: CATSRGETSAEKLFF. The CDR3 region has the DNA TGTGCCACCAGCAGAGGGGAGACATCGGCTGAAAAACTGTTTTTT. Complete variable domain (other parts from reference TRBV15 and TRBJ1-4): DAMVIQNPRYQVTQFGKPVTLSCSQTLNHNVMYWYQQKSSQAPKLLFHYYDKDFNNEADTPDNFQSRRPNTSFCFLDIRSPGLGDTAMYLCATSRGETSAEKLFFGSGTQLSVL.